Below, 19 T cell receptor beta chains from the same sample are listed, as sequenced in a study of patients and donors after allogeneic stem cell transplantation. TCRdb fed the RT-PCR reads into MiXCR, producing one record per CDR3 protein. The repertoire has a few hundred thousand distinct CDR3 sequences, 11% to 15% of them found once; the top ten carry approximately 10%. The sequencing input was blood, either unsorted or a sorted T cell fraction (not recorded which). The receptors here all came from a human donor who was either an allogeneic HSCT recipient or a stem cell or donor lymphocyte infusion donor (not recorded which). It is not recorded whose cells these are; they may come from a transplant donor.

The chain is built from TRBV12-3 or TRBV12-4 and TRBJ1-4, with 8 nucleotides matching TRBD1. J gave up 2 bases and V 6 bases, and 5 bases lay outside the gene matches. The CDR3 is made up of 15 amino acids. In DNA form, the CDR3 reads TGTGCCAGCAGCAATAGACAGGGGACTAATGAAAAACTGTTTTTT. This codes for CASSNRQGTNEKLFF.

The chain has TRBV5-1 and TRBJ2-2; TRBD2 matches 10 bases. The CDR3 has 16 amino acids. With V trimmed by 4 bases and J by 4 bases, 7 bases remained unmatched. Germline CDR1 and CDR2: SGHRS and YFSETQ. The CDR3 sequence: CASSQLAGVGTGELFF. The DNA of the CDR3 is TGCGCCAGCAGCCAGCTAGCGGGAGTGGGCACCGGGGAGCTGTTTTTT.

The gene calls are TRBV2 and TRBJ2-7, with 7 bases that match TRBD1. There are 15 residues in the CDR3. Trimming at V came to 7 bases and at J to 0 bases, leaving 9 bases not matched to a gene. Germline V gives CDR1 SNHLY, CDR2 FYNNEI. The CDR3 protein is CASILSGQLSYEQYF. The DNA for the CDR3 is TGTGCCAGCATTCTCTCGGGACAGCTCTCCTACGAGCAGTACTTC.

V usage is TRBV30 and J usage is TRBJ2-1; 8 positions match TRBD2. The CDR3 covers 14 residues. Trimming removed 2 bases from V and 5 bases from J; junction bases left unmatched: 5. Germline CDR1 GTSNPN, CDR2 SVGIG (reference sequence). The CDR3 spells CAWSRTGGNNEQFF. CDR3 DNA: TGTGCCTGGAGTCGAACGGGGGGGAACAATGAGCAGTTCTTC.

At least ten counts were recorded for this clonotype. V and J are TRBV27 and TRBJ1-5, with D unclear. Trimming removed 2 bases from V and 1 base from J, with 9 bases in between. Germline V gives CDR1 MNHEY, CDR2 SMNVEV (reference sequence). The CDR3 contains 15 residues. CDR3 protein: CASSLISASNQPQHF. CDR3 coding DNA: TGTGCCAGCAGTTTAATTTCGGCGAGCAATCAGCCCCAGCATTTT.

The chain uses TRBV5-1 and TRBJ1-1, with no clear D. V lost 2 bases and J lost 0, with 8 bases in between. CDR3 size: 14 residues. The germline V gene has CDR1 SGHRS and CDR2 YFSETQ. CDR3 protein: CASSLQSVNTEAFF. DNA of the CDR3: TGCGCCAGCAGCTTACAATCAGTGAACACTGAAGCTTTCTTT.

This clonotype was observed a few times. The V call is TRBV27, the J call TRBJ2-1; 7 nucleotides line up with TRBD2. This CDR3 spans 14 amino acids. The V gene's germline CDR1 is MNHEY and CDR2 SMNVEV (reference sequence). The J segment lost 8 bases and the V segment lost 6 bases, leaving 10 bases of the junction unmatched. CDR3 sequence (DNA): TGTGCCAGCAGATCGGAGGGAGGGGTCTATGAGCAGTTCTTC. It specifies CASRSEGGVYEQFF.

The chain employs TRBV5-1 and TRBJ1-1, with D hard to call. Germline V CDR1 and CDR2: SGHRS, YFSETQ. The V end lost 0 bases, the J end lost 1 base, and 10 bases lay between the germline ends. The CDR3 covers 15 residues. The chain's CDR3 is CASSLDQAGNTEAFF. The CDR3 DNA follows: TGCGCCAGCAGCTTGGATCAGGCGGGGAACACTGAAGCTTTCTTT.

The rearrangement uses TRBV5-1 and TRBJ2-2, with D possibly being TRBD2 (5 bases). The CDR3 runs 16 residues. The ends were cut back, 6 bases at V and 2 bases at J, with 17 bases in the middle. Germline CDR1 and CDR2: SGHRS and YFSETQ. This CDR3 is CASNLGGQFNTGELFF. The CDR3 nucleotides are TGCGCCAGCAACCTGGGCGGGCAGTTTAACACCGGGGAGCTGTTTTTT.

This clonotype was seen only a few times. The chain joins TRBV7-2 to TRBJ1-5; no definite D call. Trimming removed 1 base from V and 0 bases from J, with 7 bases in between. Germline CDR1 is SGHTA and CDR2 is FQGNSA. This CDR3 comprises 15 residues. The CDR3 region is CASSLEGSSNQPQHF. The DNA of the CDR3 is TGTGCCAGCAGCTTAGAAGGGTCTAGCAATCAGCCCCAGCATTTT.

This chain joins TRBV6-2 or TRBV6-3 and TRBJ2-3; 12 nucleotides match TRBD2. CDR1 and CDR2 (germline): MNHEY, SVGEGT. Unmatched junction bases numbered 6, after V lost 5 bases and J lost 6 bases. This CDR3 contains 15 residues. The CDR3 protein is CASSILAGGPDTQYF. The CDR3 nucleotides read TGTGCCAGCAGTATCCTAGCGGGGGGGCCGGATACGCAGTATTTT.

This clonotype appeared many times. The chain carries TRBV3-1 and TRBJ2-3, with D uncertain. CDR3 length equals 14 residues. V lost 5 bases and J lost 1, with 10 bases in between. Germline V gene sequence: CDR1 LGHDT, CDR2 YNNKEL (reference sequence). The CDR3 protein is CASSESPGTDTQYF. The CDR3 nucleotides are TGTGCCAGCAGCGAATCTCCGGGCACAGATACGCAGTATTTT.

There are a few counts of this clonotype. The chain has TRBV20-1 and TRBJ2-3, with 7 bases identical to TRBD2. Looked up from germline, CDR1 is DFQATT and CDR2 is SNEGSKA (reference sequence). The CDR3 sequence is 19 residues long. The trim removed 0 bases at V and 4 bases at J, leaving 19 bases unmatched. CDR3 nucleotide sequence: TGCAGTGCTAGAGACTACCTCAGGAGGCTAGCGGAGGGGCCAGATACGCAGTATTTT. Amino acids: CSARDYLRRLAEGPDTQYF.

V usage is TRBV20-1 and J usage is TRBJ2-7; possibly TRBD1 or TRBD2 for D (6 bases each). V was cut by 6 bases and J by 0 bases, with 15 bases left in between. Germline lookup yields CDR1 DFQATT and CDR2 SNEGSKA (reference sequence). The CDR3 has 14 residues. CDR3 sequence: CSAQGGGSSYEQYF. The CDR3 DNA follows: TGCAGTGCCCAAGGAGGGGGGAGCTCCTACGAGCAGTACTTC.

The gene calls are TRBV5-1 and TRBJ2-7; D is ambiguous. The V gene's germline CDR1 is SGHRS and CDR2 YFSETQ. V lost 5 bases to trimming and J lost 5 bases, with 17 bases between them. The CDR3 totals 14 residues. CDR3 nucleotides: TGCGCCAGCAGGCCCGGACCCCAGTCCCACGAGCAGTACTTC. This encodes CASRPGPQSHEQYF.

The V gene is TRBV29-1, the J gene TRBJ1-2; TRBD1 agrees at 10 bases. The length of the CDR3 is 14 residues. The V and J ends lost 6 bases and 3 bases, in that order; junction bases with no gene match: 7. Germline CDR1 and CDR2: SQVTM and ANQGSEA. The CDR3: CSVARQGADYGYTF. The CDR3 nucleotides are TGCAGCGTGGCTCGACAGGGGGCGGACTATGGCTACACCTTC.

This clonotype was counted a few times. The chain links TRBV5-5 to TRBJ1-1, with a possible D match to TRBD1 (5 bases). There are 14 residues in the CDR3. Germline CDR1 reads SGHKS; CDR2 reads YYEKEE (reference sequence). V shed 5 bases and J shed 4 bases, with 15 bases lying between them. Here the CDR3 reads CASSYPQGSTEAFF. DNA of the CDR3: TGTGCCAGCAGTTACCCCCAGGGCTCCACTGAAGCTTTCTTT.

This clonotype was observed a few times. The CDR3 DNA follows: TGTGCCACCAGTGATTTCAGACAGGGGCTGACGCAGTATTTT. As protein: CATSDFRQGLTQYF. The chain is built from TRBV24-1 and TRBJ2-3; 8 bases align to TRBD1. CDR3 length: 14 amino acids. CDR1 KGHDR and CDR2 SFDVKD come from the germline V gene. After removal of 1 base from V and 9 bases from J, the junction contained 5 bases not matched to a gene.

This clonotype showed up just a few times. The V call is TRBV14, the J call TRBJ1-3, with D tentatively TRBD1 (5 bases). CDR1 is SGHDN, CDR2 FVKESK, per germline. The CDR3 spans 16 residues. V was cut by 0 bases and J by 0 bases, with 9 bases left in between. For the CDR3, the DNA is TGTGCCAGCAGCCAAGACACAGGTCGCTCTGGAAACACCATATATTTT. Protein: CASSQDTGRSGNTIYF.